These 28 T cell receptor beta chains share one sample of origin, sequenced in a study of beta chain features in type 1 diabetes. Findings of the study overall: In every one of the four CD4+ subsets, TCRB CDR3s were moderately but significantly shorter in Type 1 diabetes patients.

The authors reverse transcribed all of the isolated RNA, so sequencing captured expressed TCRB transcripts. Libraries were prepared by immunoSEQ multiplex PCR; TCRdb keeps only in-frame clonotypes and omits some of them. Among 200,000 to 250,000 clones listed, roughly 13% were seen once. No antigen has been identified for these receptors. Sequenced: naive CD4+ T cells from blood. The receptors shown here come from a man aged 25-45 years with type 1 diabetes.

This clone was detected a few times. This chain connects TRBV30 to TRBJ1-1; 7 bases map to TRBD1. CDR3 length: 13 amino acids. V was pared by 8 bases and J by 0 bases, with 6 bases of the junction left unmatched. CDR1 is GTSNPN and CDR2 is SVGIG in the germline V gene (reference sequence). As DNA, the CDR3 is TGTGCCCAAAGACAGGGCATGAACACTGAAGCTTTCTTT. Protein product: CAQRQGMNTEAFF.

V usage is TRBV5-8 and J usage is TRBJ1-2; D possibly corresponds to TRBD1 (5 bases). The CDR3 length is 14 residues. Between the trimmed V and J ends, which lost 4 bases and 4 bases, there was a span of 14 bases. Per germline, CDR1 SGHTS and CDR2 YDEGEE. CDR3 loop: CASSRSTDSYGYTF. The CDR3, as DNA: TGTGCCAGCAGCCGGTCGACAGACTCCTATGGCTACACCTTC.

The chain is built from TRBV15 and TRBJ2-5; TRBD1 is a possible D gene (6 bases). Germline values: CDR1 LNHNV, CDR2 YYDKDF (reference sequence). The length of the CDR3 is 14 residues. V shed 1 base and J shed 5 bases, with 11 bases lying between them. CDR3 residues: CATSRGGLGETQYF. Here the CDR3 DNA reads TGTGCCACCAGCAGAGGGGGGCTTGGGGAGACCCAGTACTTC.

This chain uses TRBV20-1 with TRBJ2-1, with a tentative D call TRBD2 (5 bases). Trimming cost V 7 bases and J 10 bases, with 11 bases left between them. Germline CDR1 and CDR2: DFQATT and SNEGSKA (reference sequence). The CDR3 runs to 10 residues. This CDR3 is CSVPGKEQFF. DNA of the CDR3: TGCAGTGTTCCGGGGAAAGAGCAGTTCTTC.

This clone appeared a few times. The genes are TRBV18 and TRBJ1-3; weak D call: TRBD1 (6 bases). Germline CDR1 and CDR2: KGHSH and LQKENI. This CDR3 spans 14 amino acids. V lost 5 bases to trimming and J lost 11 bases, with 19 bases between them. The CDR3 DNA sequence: TGTGCCAGCTCATCGAGGACAGACGAAAAGGCCATATATTTT. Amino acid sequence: CASSSRTDEKAIYF. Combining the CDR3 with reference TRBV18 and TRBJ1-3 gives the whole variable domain NAGVMQNPRHLVRRRGQEARLRCSPMKGHSHVYWYRQLPEEGLKFMVYLQKENIIDESGMPKERFSAEFPKEGPSILRIQQVVRGDSAAYFCASSSRTDEKAIYFGEGSWLTVV.

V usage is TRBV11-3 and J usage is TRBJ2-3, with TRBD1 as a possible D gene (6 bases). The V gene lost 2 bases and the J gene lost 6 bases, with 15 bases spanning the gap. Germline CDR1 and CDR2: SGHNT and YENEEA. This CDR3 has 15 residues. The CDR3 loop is CASSLPVQRGDTQYF. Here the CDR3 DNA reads TGTGCCAGCAGCTTACCCGTACAGAGGGGGGATACGCAGTATTTT.

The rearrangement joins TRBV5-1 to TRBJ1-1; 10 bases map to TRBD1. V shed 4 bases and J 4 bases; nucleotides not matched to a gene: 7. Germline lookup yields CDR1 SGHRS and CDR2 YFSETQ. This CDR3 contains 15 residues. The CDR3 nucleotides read TGCGCCAGCAGCACCCGGGACAGGGGAGCCACTGAAGCTTTCTTT. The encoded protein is CASSTRDRGATEAFF. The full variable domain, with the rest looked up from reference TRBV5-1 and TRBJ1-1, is KAGVTQTPRYLIKTRGQQVTLSCSPISGHRSVSWYQQTPGQGLQFLFEYFSETQRNKGNFPGRFSGRQFSNSRSEMNVSTLELGDSALYLCASSTRDRGATEAFFGQGTRLTVV.

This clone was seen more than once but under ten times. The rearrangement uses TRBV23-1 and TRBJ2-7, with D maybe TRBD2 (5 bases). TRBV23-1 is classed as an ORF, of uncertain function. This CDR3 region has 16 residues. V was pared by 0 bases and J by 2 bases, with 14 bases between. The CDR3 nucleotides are TGCGCCAGCAGTCAATCATCGCGCGGGCAGGCCTACGAGCAGTACTTC. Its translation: CASSQSSRGQAYEQYF.

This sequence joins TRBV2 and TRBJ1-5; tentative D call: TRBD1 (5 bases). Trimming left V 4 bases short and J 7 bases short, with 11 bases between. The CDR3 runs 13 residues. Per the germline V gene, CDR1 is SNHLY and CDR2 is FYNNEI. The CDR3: CASSGDWGQPQHF. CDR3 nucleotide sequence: TGTGCCAGCAGTGGGGACTGGGGACAGCCCCAGCATTTT. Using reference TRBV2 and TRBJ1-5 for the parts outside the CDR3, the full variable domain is EPEVTQTPSHQVTQMGQEVILRCVPISNHLYFYWYRQILGQKVEFLVSFYNNEISEKSEIFDDQFSVERPDGSNFTLKIRSTKLEDSAMYFCASSGDWGQPQHFGDGTRLSIL.

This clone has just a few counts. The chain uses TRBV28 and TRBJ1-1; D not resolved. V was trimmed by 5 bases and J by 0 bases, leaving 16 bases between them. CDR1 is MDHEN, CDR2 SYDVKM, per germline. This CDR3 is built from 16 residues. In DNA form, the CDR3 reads TGTGCCAGCAGTCCTGCGGCCGAAGTCTTGAACACTGAAGCTTTCTTT. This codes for CASSPAAEVLNTEAFF.

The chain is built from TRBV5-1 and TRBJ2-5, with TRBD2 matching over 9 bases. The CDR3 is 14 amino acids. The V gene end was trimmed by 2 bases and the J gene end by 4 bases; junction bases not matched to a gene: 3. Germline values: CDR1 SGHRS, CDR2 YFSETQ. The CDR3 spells CASSFLAGRETQYF. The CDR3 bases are TGCGCCAGCAGCTTCCTAGCGGGAAGAGAGACCCAGTACTTC.

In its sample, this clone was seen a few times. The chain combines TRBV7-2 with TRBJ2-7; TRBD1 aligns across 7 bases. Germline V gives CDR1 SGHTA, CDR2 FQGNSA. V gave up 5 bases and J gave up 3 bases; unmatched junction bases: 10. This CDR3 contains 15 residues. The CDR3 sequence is CASSIGTAKDYEQYF. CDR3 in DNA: TGTGCCAGCAGCATCGGGACAGCCAAGGACTACGAGCAGTACTTC.

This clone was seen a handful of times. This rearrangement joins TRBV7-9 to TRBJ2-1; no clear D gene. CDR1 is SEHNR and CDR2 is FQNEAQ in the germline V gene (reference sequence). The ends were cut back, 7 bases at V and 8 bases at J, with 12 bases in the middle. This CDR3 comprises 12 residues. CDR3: CASTRSLDEQFF. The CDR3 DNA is TGTGCCAGCACCCGTAGTCTTGATGAGCAGTTCTTC.

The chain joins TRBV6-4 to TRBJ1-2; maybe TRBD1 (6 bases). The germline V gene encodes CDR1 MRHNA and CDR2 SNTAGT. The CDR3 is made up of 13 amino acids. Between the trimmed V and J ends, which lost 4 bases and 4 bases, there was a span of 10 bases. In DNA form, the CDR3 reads TGTGCCAGCAGTGCAACAGGGAGCTATGGCTACACCTTC. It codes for CASSATGSYGYTF.

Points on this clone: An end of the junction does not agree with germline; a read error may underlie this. CDR3 DNA: TGTGTCAGTAGTGGGACAGGGGAACAGCCCCAGCATTTT. Its translation is CVSSGTGEQPQHF. The chain uses TRBV19 and TRBJ1-5; 10 nucleotides agree with TRBD1. CDR1 LNHDA and CDR2 SQIVND come from the germline V gene (reference sequence). The CDR3 spans 13 residues.

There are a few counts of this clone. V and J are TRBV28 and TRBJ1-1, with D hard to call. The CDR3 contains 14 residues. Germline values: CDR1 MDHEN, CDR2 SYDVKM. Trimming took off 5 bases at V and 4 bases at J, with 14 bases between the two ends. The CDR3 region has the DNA TGTGCCAGCAGTCTCCCAGACAAAGGCACTGAAGCTTTCTTT. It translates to CASSLPDKGTEAFF. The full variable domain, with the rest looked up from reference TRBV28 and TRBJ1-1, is DVKVTQSSRYLVKRTGEKVFLECVQDMDHENMFWYRQDPGLGLRLIYFSYDVKMKEKGDIPEGYSVSREKKERFSLILESASTNQTSMYLCASSLPDKGTEAFFGQGTRLTVV.

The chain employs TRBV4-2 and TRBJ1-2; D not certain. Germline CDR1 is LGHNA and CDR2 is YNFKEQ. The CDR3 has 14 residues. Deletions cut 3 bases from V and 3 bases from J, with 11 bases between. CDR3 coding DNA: TGTGCCAGCAGCCAGCCCGAGGAAGACTATGGCTACACCTTC. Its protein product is CASSQPEEDYGYTF.

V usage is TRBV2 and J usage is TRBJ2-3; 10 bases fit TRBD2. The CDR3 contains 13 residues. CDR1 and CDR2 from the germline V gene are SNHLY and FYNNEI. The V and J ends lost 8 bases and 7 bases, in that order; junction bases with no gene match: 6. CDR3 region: CASLISGGNTQYF. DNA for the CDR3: TGTGCCAGCTTGATTAGCGGGGGGAATACGCAGTATTTT.

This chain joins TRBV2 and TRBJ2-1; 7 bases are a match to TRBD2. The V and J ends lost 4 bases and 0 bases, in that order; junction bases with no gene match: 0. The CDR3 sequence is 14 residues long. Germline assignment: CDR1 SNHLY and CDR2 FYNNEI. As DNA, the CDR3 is TGTGCCAGCAGTGGCGGGAGCTCCTACAATGAGCAGTTCTTC. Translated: CASSGGSSYNEQFF.

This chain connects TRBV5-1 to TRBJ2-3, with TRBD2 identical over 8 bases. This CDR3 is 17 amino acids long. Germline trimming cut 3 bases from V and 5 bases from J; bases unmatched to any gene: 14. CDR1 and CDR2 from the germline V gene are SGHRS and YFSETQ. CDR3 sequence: CASSSMAAGGRVDTQYF. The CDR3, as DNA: TGCGCCAGCAGCTCCATGGCCGCGGGGGGTAGAGTAGATACGCAGTATTTT.

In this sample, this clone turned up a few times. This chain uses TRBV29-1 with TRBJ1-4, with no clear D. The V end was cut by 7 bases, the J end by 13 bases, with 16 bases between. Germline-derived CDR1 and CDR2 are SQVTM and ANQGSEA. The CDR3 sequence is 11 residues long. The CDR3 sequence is CSGPGRFGLFF. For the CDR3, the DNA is TGCAGCGGCCCCGGGAGGTTCGGACTGTTTTTT.

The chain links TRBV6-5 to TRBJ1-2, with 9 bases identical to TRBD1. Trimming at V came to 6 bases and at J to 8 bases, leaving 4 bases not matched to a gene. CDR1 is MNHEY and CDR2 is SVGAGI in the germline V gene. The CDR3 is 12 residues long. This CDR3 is CASRGTGSGYTF. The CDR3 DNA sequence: TGTGCCAGCAGGGGGACAGGGAGCGGCTACACCTTC.

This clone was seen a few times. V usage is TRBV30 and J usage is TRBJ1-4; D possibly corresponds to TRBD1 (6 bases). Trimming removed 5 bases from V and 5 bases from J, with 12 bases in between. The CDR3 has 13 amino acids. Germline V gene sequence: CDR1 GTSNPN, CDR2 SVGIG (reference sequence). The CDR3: CAWQTGFNEKLFF. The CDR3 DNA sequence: TGTGCCTGGCAAACAGGGTTCAATGAAAAACTGTTTTTT.

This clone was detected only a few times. The CDR3 loop is CASSRPPSTSGRASNEQFF. In DNA, the CDR3 is TGTGCCAGCAGCCGCCCCCCCTCTACTAGCGGGAGGGCCAGCAATGAGCAGTTCTTC. This chain links TRBV7-2 with TRBJ2-1, with TRBD2 matching over 13 bases. The CDR3 is made up of 19 amino acids. With 5 bases clipped from V and 6 bases from J, the junction kept 16 bases outside the gene matches. Per germline, CDR1 SGHTA and CDR2 FQGNSA.

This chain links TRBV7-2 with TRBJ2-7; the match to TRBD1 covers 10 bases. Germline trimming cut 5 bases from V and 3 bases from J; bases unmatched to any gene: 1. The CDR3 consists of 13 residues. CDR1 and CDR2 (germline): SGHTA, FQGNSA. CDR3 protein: CASSRDRGYEQYF. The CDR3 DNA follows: TGTGCCAGCAGCCGGGACAGGGGCTACGAGCAGTACTTC.

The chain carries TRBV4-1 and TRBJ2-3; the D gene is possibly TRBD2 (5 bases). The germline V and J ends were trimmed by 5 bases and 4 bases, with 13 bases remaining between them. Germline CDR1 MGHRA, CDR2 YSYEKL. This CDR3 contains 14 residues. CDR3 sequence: CASSLVGVADTQYF. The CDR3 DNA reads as TGCGCCAGCAGCTTGGTGGGAGTCGCAGATACGCAGTATTTT.

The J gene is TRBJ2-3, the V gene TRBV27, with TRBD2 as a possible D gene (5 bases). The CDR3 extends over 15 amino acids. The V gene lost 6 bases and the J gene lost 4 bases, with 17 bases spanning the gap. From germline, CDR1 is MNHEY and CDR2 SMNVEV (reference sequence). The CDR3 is CASSRTLAPADTQYF. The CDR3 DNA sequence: TGTGCCAGCAGCCGGACTCTAGCACCCGCAGATACGCAGTATTTT.

The CDR3 here is CSVEGTGKYGYTF. The CDR3 region has the DNA TGCAGCGTTGAAGGGACAGGGAAATATGGCTACACCTTC. This chain uses TRBV29-1 with TRBJ1-2; 8 positions match TRBD1. Germline V CDR1 and CDR2: SQVTM, ANQGSEA. With V trimmed by 1 base and J by 5 bases, 3 bases remained unmatched. There are 13 residues in the CDR3.